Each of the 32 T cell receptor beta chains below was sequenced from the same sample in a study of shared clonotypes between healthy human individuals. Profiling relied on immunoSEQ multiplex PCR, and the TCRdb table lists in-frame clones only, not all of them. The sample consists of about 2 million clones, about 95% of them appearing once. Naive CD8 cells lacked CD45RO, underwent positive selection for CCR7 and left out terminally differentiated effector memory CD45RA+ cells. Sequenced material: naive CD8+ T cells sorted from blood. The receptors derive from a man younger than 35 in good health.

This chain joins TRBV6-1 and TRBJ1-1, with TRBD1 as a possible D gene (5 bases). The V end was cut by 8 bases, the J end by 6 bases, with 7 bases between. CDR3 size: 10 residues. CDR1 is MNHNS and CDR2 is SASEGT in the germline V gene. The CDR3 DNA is TGTGCCAGCCTGGGGGCTGAAGCTTTCTTT. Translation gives CASLGAEAFF.

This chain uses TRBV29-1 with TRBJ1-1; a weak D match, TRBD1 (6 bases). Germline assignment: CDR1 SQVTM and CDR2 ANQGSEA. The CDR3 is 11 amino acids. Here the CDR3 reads CSIQGNTEAFF. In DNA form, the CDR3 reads TGCAGTATACAGGGGAACACTGAAGCTTTCTTT. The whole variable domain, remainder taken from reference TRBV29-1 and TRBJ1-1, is SAVISQKPSRDICQRGTSLTIQCQVDSQVTMMFWYRQQPGQSLTLIATANQGSEATYESGFVIDKFPISRPNLTFSTLTVSNMSPEDSSIYLCSIQGNTEAFFGQGTRLTVV.

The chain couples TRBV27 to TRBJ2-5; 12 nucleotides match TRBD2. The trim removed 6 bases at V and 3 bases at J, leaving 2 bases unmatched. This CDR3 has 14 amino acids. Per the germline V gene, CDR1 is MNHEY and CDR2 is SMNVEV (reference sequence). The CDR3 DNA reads TGTGCCAGCAGCCTAGCGGGGGGGGAAGAGACCCAGTACTTC. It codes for CASSLAGGEETQYF.

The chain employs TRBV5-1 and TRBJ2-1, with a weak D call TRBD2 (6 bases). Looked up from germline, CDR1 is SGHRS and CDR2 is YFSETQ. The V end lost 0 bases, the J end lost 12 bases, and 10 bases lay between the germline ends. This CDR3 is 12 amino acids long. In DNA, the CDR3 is TGCGCCAGCAGCTTGGGCGGGGTTGGGCAGTTCTTC. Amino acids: CASSLGGVGQFF.

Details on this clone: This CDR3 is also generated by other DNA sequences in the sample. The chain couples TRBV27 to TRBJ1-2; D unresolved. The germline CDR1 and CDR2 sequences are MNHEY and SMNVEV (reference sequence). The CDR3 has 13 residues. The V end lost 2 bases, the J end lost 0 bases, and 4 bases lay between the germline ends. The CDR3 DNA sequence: TGTGCCAGCAGTTTAGTAGCTAACTATGGCTACACCTTC. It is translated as CASSLVANYGYTF.

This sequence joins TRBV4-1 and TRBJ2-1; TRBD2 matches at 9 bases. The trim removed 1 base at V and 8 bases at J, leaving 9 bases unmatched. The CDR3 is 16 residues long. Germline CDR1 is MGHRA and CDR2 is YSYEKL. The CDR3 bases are TGCGCCAGCAGCCAAGGGTTTGCGGGGGGGCCCGATGAGCAGTTCTTC. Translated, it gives CASSQGFAGGPDEQFF.

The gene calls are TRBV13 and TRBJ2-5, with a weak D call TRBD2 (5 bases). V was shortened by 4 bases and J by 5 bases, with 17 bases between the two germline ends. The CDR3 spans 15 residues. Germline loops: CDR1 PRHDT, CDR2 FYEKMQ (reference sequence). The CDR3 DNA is TGTGCCAGCAGCTCAACCCCCGGAGAGGGCGAGACCCAGTACTTC. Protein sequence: CASSSTPGEGETQYF.

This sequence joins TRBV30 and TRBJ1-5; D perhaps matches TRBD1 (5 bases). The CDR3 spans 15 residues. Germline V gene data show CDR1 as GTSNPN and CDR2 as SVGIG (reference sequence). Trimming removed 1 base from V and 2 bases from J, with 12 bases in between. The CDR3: CAWSDPGVRNQPQHF. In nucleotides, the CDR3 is TGTGCCTGGAGTGATCCGGGGGTACGCAATCAGCCCCAGCATTTT.

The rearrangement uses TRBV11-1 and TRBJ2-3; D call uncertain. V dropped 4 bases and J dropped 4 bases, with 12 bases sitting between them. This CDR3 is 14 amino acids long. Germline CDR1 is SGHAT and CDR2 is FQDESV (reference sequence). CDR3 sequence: CASSSRVRPDTQYF. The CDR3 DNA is TGTGCCAGCAGCTCCCGCGTGAGGCCAGATACGCAGTATTTT.

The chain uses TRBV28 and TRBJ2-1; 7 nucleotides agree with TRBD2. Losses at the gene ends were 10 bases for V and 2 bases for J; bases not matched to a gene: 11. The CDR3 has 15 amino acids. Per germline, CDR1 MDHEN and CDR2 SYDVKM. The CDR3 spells CATLAAGYTYNEQFF. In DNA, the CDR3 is TGTGCCACCCTAGCGGCGGGGTACACCTACAATGAGCAGTTCTTC.

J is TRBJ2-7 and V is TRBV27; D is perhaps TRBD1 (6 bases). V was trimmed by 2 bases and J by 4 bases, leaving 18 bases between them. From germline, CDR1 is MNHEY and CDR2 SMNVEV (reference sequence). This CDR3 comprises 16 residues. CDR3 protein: CASSLTAGDNMYEQYF. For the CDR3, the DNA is TGTGCCAGCAGTTTAACGGCAGGGGATAATATGTACGAGCAGTACTTC.

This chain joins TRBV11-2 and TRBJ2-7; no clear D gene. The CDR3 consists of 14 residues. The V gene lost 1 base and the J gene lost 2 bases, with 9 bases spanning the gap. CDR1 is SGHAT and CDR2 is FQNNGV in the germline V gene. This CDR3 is CASSLAPSAYEQYF. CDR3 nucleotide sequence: TGTGCCAGCAGCTTAGCTCCCTCGGCCTACGAGCAGTACTTC.

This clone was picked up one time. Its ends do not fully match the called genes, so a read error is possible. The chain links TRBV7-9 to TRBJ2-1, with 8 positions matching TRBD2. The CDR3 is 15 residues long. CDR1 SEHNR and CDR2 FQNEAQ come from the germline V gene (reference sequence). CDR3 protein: CASSPSGSPYNEQFF. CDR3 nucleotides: TGTGCCAGCAGTCCGAGCGGGAGCCCCTATAATGAGCAGTTCTTC.

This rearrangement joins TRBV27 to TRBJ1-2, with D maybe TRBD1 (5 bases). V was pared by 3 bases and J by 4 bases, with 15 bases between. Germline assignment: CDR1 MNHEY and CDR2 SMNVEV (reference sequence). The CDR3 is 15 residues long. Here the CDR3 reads CASSFKGSGIYGYTF. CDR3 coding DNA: TGTGCCAGCAGTTTCAAAGGATCAGGGATCTATGGCTACACCTTC.

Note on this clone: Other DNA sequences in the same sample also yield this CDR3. The CDR3 nucleotides read TGTGCCAGCAGTGAAGCGGGGCAGGGTTCCTACGAGCAGTACTTC. This encodes CASSEAGQGSYEQYF. The chain recombines TRBV6-1 with TRBJ2-7, with D perhaps matching TRBD1 (5 bases). The V end lost 0 bases, the J end lost 1 base, and 10 bases lay between the germline ends. The germline V gene encodes CDR1 MNHNS and CDR2 SASEGT. The CDR3 is 15 amino acids.

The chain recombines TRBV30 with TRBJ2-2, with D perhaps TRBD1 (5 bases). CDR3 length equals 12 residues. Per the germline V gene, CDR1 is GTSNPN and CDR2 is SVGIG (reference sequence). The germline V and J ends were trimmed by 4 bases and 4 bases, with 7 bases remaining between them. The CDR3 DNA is TGTGCCTGGACAGGGTTCACCGGGGAGCTGTTTTTT. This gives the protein CAWTGFTGELFF.

The CDR3 sequence: CASSWRGQGGTDTQYF. DNA for the CDR3: TGCGCCAGCAGCTGGAGGGGACAGGGAGGCACAGATACGCAGTATTTT. This chain joins TRBV5-1 and TRBJ2-3; TRBD1 matches 9 bases. Germline V gene data show CDR1 as SGHRS and CDR2 as YFSETQ. CDR3 length equals 16 residues. Trimming at V came to 3 bases and at J to 1 base, leaving 6 bases not matched to a gene.

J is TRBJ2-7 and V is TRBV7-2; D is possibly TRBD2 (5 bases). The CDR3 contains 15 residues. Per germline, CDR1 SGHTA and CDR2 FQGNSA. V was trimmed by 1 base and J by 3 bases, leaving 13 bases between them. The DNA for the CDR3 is TGTGCCAGCAGCTTAGATCGGGGAACGGGCTACGAGCAGTACTTC. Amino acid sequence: CASSLDRGTGYEQYF.

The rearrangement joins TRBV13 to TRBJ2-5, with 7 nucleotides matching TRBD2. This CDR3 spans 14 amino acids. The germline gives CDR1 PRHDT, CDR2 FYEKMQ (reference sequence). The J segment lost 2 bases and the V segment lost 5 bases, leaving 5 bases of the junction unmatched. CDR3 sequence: CASSPSAGQETQYF. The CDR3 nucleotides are TGTGCCAGCAGCCCCTCAGCGGGACAAGAGACCCAGTACTTC.

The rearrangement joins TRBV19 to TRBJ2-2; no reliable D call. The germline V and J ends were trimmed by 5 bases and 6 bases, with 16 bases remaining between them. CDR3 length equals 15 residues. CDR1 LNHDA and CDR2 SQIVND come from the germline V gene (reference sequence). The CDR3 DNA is TGTGCCAGTAGTGCCCTACGGGCGGACCCCGGGGAGCTGTTTTTT. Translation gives CASSALRADPGELFF.

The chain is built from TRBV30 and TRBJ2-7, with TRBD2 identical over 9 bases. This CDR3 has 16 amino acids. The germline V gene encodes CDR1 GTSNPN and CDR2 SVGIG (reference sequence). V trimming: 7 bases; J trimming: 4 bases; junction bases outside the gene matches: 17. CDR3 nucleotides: TGTGCCTCTACAATTCCAAGGGGGACTAGCTATTACGAGCAGTACTTC. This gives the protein CASTIPRGTSYYEQYF.

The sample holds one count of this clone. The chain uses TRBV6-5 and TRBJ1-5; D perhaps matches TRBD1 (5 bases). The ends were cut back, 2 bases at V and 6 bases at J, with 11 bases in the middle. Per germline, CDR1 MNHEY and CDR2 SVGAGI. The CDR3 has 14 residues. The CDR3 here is CASSYHGGAQPQHF. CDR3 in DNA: TGTGCCAGCAGTTACCATGGCGGGGCTCAGCCCCAGCATTTT.

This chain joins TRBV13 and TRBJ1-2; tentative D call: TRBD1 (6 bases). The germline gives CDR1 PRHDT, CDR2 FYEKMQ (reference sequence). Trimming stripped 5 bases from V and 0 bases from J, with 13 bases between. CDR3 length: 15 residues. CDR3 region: CASSVDKGANYGYTF. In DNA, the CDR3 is TGTGCCAGCAGCGTCGACAAGGGGGCTAACTATGGCTACACCTTC.

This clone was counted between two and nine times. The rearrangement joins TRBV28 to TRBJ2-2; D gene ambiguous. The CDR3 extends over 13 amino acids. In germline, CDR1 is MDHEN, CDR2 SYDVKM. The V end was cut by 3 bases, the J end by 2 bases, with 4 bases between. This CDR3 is CASSLINTGELFF. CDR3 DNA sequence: TGTGCCAGCAGTTTGATAAACACCGGGGAGCTGTTTTTT.

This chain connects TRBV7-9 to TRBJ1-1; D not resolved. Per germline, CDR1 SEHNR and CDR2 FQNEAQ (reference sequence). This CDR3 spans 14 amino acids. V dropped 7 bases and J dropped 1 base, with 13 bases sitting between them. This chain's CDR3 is CASTPWAANTEAFF. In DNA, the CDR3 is TGTGCCAGCACCCCATGGGCCGCGAACACTGAAGCTTTCTTT.

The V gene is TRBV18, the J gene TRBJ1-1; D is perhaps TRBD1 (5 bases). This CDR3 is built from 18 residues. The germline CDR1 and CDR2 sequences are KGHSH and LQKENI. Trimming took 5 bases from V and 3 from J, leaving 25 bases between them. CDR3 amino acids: CASSYDPGLPREDTEAFF. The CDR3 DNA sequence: TGTGCCAGCTCATATGATCCGGGACTCCCAAGGGAGGACACTGAAGCTTTCTTT. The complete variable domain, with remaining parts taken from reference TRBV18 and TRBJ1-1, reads NAGVMQNPRHLVRRRGQEARLRCSPMKGHSHVYWYRQLPEEGLKFMVYLQKENIIDESGMPKERFSAEFPKEGPSILRIQQVVRGDSAAYFCASSYDPGLPREDTEAFFGQGTRLTVV.

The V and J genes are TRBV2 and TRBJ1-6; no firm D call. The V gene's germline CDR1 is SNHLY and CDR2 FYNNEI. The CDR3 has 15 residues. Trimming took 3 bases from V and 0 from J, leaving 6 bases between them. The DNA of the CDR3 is TGTGCCAGCAGTGAGTTTGGCTCCTATAATTCACCCCTCCACTTT. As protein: CASSEFGSYNSPLHF.

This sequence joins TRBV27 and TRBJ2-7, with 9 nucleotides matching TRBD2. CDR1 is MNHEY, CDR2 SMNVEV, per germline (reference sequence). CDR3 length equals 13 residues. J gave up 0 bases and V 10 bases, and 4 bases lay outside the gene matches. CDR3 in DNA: TGTGCCACCTCGGGACTAGCCTCCTACGAGCAGTACTTC. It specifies CATSGLASYEQYF.

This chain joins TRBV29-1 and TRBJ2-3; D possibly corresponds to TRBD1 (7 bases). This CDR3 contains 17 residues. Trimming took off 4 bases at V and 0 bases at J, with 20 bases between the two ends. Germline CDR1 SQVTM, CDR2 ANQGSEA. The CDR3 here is CSVGRGLAITSTDTQYF. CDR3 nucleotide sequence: TGCAGCGTTGGAAGGGGGCTAGCGATAACTAGCACAGATACGCAGTATTTT.

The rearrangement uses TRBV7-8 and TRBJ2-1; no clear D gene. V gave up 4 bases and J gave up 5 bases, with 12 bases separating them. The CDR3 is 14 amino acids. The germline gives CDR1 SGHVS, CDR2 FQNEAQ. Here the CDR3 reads CASSWGLIHNEQFF. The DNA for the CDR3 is TGTGCCAGCAGCTGGGGTCTGATCCACAATGAGCAGTTCTTC.

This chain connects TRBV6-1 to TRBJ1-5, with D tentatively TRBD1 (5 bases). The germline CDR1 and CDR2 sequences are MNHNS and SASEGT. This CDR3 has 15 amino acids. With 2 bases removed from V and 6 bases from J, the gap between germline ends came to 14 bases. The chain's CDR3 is CASSESWGGSQPQHF. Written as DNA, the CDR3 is TGTGCCAGCAGTGAATCTTGGGGGGGGAGTCAGCCCCAGCATTTT.

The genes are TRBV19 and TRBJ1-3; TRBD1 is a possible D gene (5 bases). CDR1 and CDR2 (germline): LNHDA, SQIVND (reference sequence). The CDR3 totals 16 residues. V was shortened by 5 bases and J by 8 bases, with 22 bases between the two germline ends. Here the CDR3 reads CASSLRLGTPNYTIYF. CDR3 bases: TGTGCCAGTAGTCTCCGCCTCGGGACCCCAAATTACACCATATATTTT.